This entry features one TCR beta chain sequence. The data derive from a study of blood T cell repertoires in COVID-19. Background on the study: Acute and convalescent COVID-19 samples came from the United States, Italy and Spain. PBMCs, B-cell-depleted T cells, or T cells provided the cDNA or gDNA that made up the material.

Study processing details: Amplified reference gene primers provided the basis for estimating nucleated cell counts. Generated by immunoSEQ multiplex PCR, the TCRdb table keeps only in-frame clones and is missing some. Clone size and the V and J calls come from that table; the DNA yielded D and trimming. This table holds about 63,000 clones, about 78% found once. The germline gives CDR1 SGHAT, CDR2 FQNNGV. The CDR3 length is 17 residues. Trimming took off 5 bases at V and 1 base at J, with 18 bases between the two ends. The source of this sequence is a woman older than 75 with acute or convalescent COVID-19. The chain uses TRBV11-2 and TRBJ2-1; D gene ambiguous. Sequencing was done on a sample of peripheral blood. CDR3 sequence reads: CASSPSPSARSYNEQFF. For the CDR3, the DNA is TGTGCCAGCAGCCCCTCCCCCAGCGCGAGGTCCTACAATGAGCAGTTCTTC.